The clone carrying this T cell receptor beta chain occurred once. These data belong to a study of cytomegalovirus exposure and HLA in healthy donors. This CDR3 is built from 17 residues. Per germline, CDR1 SGHVS and CDR2 FQNEAQ. V trimming: 5 bases; J trimming: 5 bases; junction bases outside the gene matches: 10. PCR primers comprised 60 Vbeta and 13 Jbeta primers. The assay was immunoSEQ multiplex PCR, and TCRdb's table has in-frame clones only and misses some. The sample has about 140,000 clones; about 80% are singletons. This receptor was taken from a man aged 25 to 40 in good health and CMV-seropositive. The chain combines TRBV7-8 with TRBJ2-5; TRBD2 agrees at 14 bases. The sample was PBMCs. The CDR3 loop reads CASSQLRGLAGEETQYF. CDR3 DNA: TGTGCCAGCAGCCAATTGAGGGGACTAGCGGGAGAGGAGACCCAGTACTTC.